This T cell receptor (beta chain) was recorded in a study of prognosis after radiotherapy for stage I lung cancer. Overall study: Among the patients, several developed distant metastases after radiotherapy at a median of 7 months, and approximately 16 showed no significant progression. Study-level findings and limits: Where distant metastases developed, patients had lower Shannon entropy after stereotactic body radiation therapy. Usage of the TRBV and TRBJ genes (in patients with versus without metastases) was reportedly different.

This clonotype was recorded at least ten times. Its antigen is still unknown. Genomic DNA was the source, and TCR beta CDR3 was amplified from it by two-round multiplex PCR. With primers specific to each TRBV and TRBJ gene, the first-round PCR was performed. TCRdb analysed the multiplex PCR reads with MiXCR anew, one entry per CDR3 protein. The top ten clones hold roughly 21% of a sample with about 24,000 distinct CDR3 sequences, about 40% of them seen once. The germline V and J ends were trimmed by 0 bases and 11 bases, with 6 bases remaining between them. The CDR3 is 11 residues long. Germline CDR1 SGHDT, CDR2 YYEEEE.

This TCR derives from a donor aged 50 or older with non-small cell lung cancer. This chain connects TRBV5-6 to TRBJ2-1; a weak D match, TRBD2 (5 bases). The starting material was PBMCs, obtained before or after stereotactic body radiation therapy (not recorded which). The CDR3 reads CASSLAGKQFF. CDR3 nucleotides: TGTGCCAGCAGCTTGGCCGGGAAGCAGTTCTTC.